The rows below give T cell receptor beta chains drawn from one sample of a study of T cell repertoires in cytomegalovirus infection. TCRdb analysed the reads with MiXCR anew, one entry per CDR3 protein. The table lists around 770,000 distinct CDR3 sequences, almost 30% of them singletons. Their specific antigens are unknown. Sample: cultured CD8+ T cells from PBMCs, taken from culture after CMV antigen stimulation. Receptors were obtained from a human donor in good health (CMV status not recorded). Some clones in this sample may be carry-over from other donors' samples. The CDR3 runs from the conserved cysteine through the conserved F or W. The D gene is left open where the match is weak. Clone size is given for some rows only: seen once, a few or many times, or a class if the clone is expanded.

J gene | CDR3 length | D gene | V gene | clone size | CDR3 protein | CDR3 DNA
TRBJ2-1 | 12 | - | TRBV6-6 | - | CASSSSGYEQFF | TGTGCCAGCAGTTCTTCAGGCTATGAGCAGTTCTTC
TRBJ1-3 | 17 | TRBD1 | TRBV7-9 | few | CASSDYIGTGVGNTIYF | TGTGCCAGCAGCGATTATATCGGGACAGGGGTCGGAAACACCATATATTTT
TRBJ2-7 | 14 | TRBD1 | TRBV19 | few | CASKTDRGHYEQYF | TGTGCCAGTAAGACGGACAGGGGCCATTACGAGCAGTACTTC
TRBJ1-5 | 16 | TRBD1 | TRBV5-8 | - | CASSLDRGWGNQPQHF | TGTGCCAGCAGCTTGGACAGGGGTTGGGGCAATCAGCCCCAGCATTTT
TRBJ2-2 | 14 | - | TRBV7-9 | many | CATLTGTNTGELFF | TGTGCCACCTTGACAGGCACGAACACCGGGGAGCTGTTTTTT
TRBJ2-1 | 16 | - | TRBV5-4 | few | CASNPRGGQRGNEQFF | TGTGCCAGCAACCCCAGGGGGGGACAGAGGGGCAATGAGCAGTTCTTC
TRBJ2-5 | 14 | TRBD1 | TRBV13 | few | CASSPGTGARTQYF | TGTGCCAGCAGCCCAGGGACAGGGGCTCGGACCCAGTACTTC
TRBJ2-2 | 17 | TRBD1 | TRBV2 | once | CASSEGKTGAWTGELFF | TGTGCCAGCAGTGAAGGAAAGACAGGGGCCTGGACCGGGGAGCTGTTTTTT
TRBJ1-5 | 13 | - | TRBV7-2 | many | CASSLWSNQPQHF | TGTGCCAGCAGCTTATGGAGCAATCAGCCCCAGCATTTT
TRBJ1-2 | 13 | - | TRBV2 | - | CASGGRLDYGYTF | TGTGCCAGCGGTGGACGGCTGGACTATGGCTACACCTTC
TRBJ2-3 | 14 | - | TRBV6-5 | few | CASSYDRGSDTQYF | TGTGCCAGCAGTTACGATAGGGGGTCTGATACGCAGTATTTT
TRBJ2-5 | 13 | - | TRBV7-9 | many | CASSLASQETQYF | TGTGCCAGCAGCTTAGCTTCCCAAGAGACCCAGTACTTC
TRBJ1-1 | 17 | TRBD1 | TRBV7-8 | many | CASSLPVDRVRNTEAFF | TGTGCCAGCAGCTTACCAGTAGACAGGGTACGGAACACTGAAGCTTTCTTT
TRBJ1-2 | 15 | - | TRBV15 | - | CATSRGGRTNYGYTF | TGTGCCACCAGCAGAGGTGGCAGAACTAACTATGGCTACACCTTC
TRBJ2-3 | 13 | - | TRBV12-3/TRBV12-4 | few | CASSFLRTDTQYF | TGTGCCAGCAGTTTCCTCCGCACAGATACGCAGTATTTT
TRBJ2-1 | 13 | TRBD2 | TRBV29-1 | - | CSVETSGYNEQFF | TGCAGCGTTGAGACTAGCGGGTACAATGAGCAGTTCTTC
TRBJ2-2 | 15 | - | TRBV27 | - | CASSFKTDNTGELFF | TGTGCCAGCAGTTTCAAGACAGATAACACCGGGGAGCTGTTTTTT
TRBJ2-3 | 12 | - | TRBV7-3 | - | CASSLERSTQYF | TGTGCCAGCAGCTTAGAGAGGTCGACGCAGTATTTT
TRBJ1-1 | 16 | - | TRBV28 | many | CASSPLPRTRRTEAFF | TGTGCCAGCAGTCCATTACCCCGGACACGGCGAACTGAAGCTTTCTTT
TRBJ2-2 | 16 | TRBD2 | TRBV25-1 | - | CASSEWEGKNPGELFF | TGTGCCAGCAGTGAATGGGAGGGCAAGAACCCCGGGGAGCTGTTTTTT
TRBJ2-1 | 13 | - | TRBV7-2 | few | CASSLHRRTEQFF | TGTGCCAGCAGCCTCCATCGGAGGACTGAGCAGTTCTTC
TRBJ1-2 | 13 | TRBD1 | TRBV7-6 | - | CAAADRDPYGYTF | TGTGCCGCAGCGGACAGGGATCCCTATGGCTACACCTTC
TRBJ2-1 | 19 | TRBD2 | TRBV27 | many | CASTPYRRKASGGYNEQFF | TGTGCCAGCACCCCTTATAGGAGGAAGGCTAGCGGGGGATACAATGAGCAGTTCTTC
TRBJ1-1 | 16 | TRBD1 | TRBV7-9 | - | CASSSPRDREGTEAFF | TGTGCCAGCAGCTCCCCCCGGGACAGGGAGGGCACTGAAGCTTTCTTT
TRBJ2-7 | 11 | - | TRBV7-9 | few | CASSDHYEQYF | TGTGCCAGCAGTGATCACTACGAGCAGTACTTC
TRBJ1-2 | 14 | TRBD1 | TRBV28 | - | CASSLRDRVYGYTF | TGTGCCAGCAGTTTGCGGGACAGGGTCTATGGCTACACCTTC
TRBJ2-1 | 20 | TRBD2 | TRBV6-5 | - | CASSYYSSSGGTPSYNEQFF | TGTGCCAGCAGTTACTACTCCTCTAGCGGGGGGACCCCCTCCTACAATGAGCAGTTCTTC
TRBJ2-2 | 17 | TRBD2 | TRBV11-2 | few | CASTRFITSGNTGELFF | TGTGCCAGCACCCGATTCATTACTAGCGGGAACACCGGGGAGCTGTTTTTT
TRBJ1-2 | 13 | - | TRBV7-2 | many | CASSDSGVYGYTF | TGTGCCAGCAGCGATTCAGGGGTCTATGGCTACACCTTC
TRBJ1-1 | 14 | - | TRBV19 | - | CASSIFDVNTEAFF | TGTGCCAGTAGTATATTCGACGTGAACACTGAAGCTTTCTTT
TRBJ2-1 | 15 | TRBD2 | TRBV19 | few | CASAPSGGAYNEQFF | TGTGCCAGTGCCCCGAGCGGGGGGGCCTACAATGAGCAGTTCTTC
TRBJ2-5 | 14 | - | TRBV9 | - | CASKPSEVGETQYF | TGTGCCAGCAAGCCTAGTGAGGTAGGAGAGACCCAGTACTTC
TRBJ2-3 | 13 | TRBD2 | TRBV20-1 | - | CSASGAGTDTQYF | TGCAGTGCTAGCGGAGCGGGGACAGATACGCAGTATTTT
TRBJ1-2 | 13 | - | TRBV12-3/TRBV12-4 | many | CASTGNMVYGYTF | TGTGCCAGCACCGGGAATATGGTCTATGGCTACACCTTC
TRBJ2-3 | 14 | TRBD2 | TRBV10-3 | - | CAISIGEGPDTQYF | TGTGCCATCAGTATTGGGGAGGGACCAGATACGCAGTATTTT
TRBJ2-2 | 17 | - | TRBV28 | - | CASSSPRRRGPLGELFF | TGTGCCAGCAGTTCCCCCAGAAGGCGGGGGCCTCTCGGGGAGCTGTTTTTT
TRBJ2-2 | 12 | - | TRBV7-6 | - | CASSLGNGELFF | TGTGCCAGCAGCTTAGGAAACGGGGAGCTGTTTTTT
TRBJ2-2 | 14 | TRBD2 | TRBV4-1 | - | CATASGGLGGELFF | TGCGCCACCGCTAGCGGGGGGCTTGGCGGGGAGCTGTTTTTT
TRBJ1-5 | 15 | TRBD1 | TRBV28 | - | CASTEDRGRNQPQHF | TGTGCCAGCACCGAGGACAGGGGGCGAAATCAGCCCCAGCATTTT
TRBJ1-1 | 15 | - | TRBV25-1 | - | CASSEVMGRNTEAFF | TGTGCCAGCAGTGAGGTGATGGGAAGGAACACTGAAGCTTTCTTT
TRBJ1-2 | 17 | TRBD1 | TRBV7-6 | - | CASSLEEFGTGRGGYTF | TGTGCCAGCAGCTTAGAGGAGTTCGGGACAGGACGGGGAGGCTACACCTTC
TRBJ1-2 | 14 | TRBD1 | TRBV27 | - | CASRLSTGDYGYTF | TGTGCCAGCAGATTATCGACAGGGGACTATGGCTACACCTTC
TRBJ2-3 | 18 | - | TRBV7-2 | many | CASSLMGRAGKITDTQYF | TGTGCCAGCAGCTTAATGGGTCGGGCGGGGAAGATCACAGATACGCAGTATTTT
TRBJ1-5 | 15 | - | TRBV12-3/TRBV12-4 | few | CATSLEGDPNQPQHF | TGTGCCACCTCTTTAGAAGGGGATCCCAATCAGCCCCAGCATTTT
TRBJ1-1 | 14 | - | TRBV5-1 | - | CASSFRAANTEAFF | TGCGCCAGCAGCTTCCGGGCAGCAAACACTGAAGCTTTCTTT
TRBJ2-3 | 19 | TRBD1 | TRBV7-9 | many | CASSPDRVLAPTSTDTQYF | TGTGCCAGCAGTCCTGACAGGGTATTGGCTCCAACTAGCACAGATACGCAGTATTTT
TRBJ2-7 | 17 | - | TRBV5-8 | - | CASSWRPPGGSGYEQYF | TGTGCCAGCAGCTGGCGGCCTCCTGGGGGGAGTGGCTACGAGCAGTACTTC